Shown below are 29 T cell receptor beta chains from a single sample sequenced in a study of T cell responses to AZD1222 COVID-19 vaccine. TCRdb's copy holds only in-frame clones and misses some; the assay was immunoSEQ multiplex PCR. This sample carries more than 95,000 clones, approximately 88% of them seen once, and the ten largest clones take 2% to 3%. The sequencing used peripheral blood, collected on day 0 of AZD1222 vaccination. These receptors came from an adult in good health.

The chain recombines TRBV4-1 with TRBJ1-2; maybe TRBD1 (5 bases). This CDR3 region has 15 residues. Trimming removed 0 bases from V and 4 bases from J, with 12 bases in between. Germline V gives CDR1 MGHRA, CDR2 YSYEKL. The CDR3: CASSQETARSYGYTF. The CDR3 DNA sequence: TGCGCCAGCAGCCAAGAGACAGCGAGAAGCTATGGCTACACCTTC.

The rearrangement joins TRBV7-6 to TRBJ1-1; D remains unclear. V was clipped by 1 base and J by 0 bases, with 9 bases between them. The CDR3 has 15 residues. The V gene's germline CDR1 is SGHVS and CDR2 FNYEAQ. The CDR3 DNA follows: TGTGCCAGCAGCTTAGGACCCTCGCTGAACACTGAAGCTTTCTTT. Its protein is CASSLGPSLNTEAFF.

The V and J genes are TRBV11-3 and TRBJ2-2; D is uncertain. Trimming shortened V by 1 base and J by 4 bases, and 7 bases separated the two germline ends. This CDR3 has 14 amino acids. Germline lookup yields CDR1 SGHNT and CDR2 YENEEA. Here the CDR3 reads CASSLGARTGELFF. DNA for the CDR3: TGTGCCAGCAGCTTAGGAGCTCGCACCGGGGAGCTGTTTTTT.

The chain joins TRBV5-1 to TRBJ1-4; TRBD1 matches at 7 bases. The CDR3 is made up of 15 amino acids. From germline, CDR1 is SGHRS and CDR2 YFSETQ. Trimming at V came to 2 bases and at J to 4 bases, leaving 5 bases not matched to a gene. The CDR3 region has the DNA TGCGCCAGCAGCTTAACAGGGGCAAATAATGAAAAACTGTTTTTT. Its protein is CASSLTGANNEKLFF. Supplemented by reference TRBV5-1 and TRBJ1-4, the full variable domain reads KAGVTQTPRYLIKTRGQQVTLSCSPISGHRSVSWYQQTPGQGLQFLFEYFSETQRNKGNFPGRFSGRQFSNSRSEMNVSTLELGDSALYLCASSLTGANNEKLFFGSGTQLSVL.

The rearrangement uses TRBV4-1 and TRBJ2-1; 9 nucleotides align to TRBD2. V dropped 3 bases and J dropped 4; count of bases not matched to a gene: 7. From germline, CDR1 is MGHRA and CDR2 YSYEKL. This CDR3 is built from 16 residues. This CDR3 reads CASSHSLAGLYNEQFF. DNA of the CDR3: TGCGCCAGCAGCCACAGTCTAGCGGGACTTTACAATGAGCAGTTCTTC.

The chain recombines TRBV28 with TRBJ1-4; weak D call: TRBD1 (5 bases). Trimming removed 3 bases from V and 7 bases from J, with 15 bases in between. Per the germline V gene, CDR1 is MDHEN and CDR2 is SYDVKM. The CDR3 totals 15 residues. The CDR3 nucleotides read TGTGCCAGCAGTTTTTCGACGGGGCTTCGTGAAAAACTGTTTTTT. Residues: CASSFSTGLREKLFF.

The J gene is TRBJ1-1, the V gene TRBV7-9; the D gene is possibly TRBD1 (6 bases). CDR1 is SEHNR and CDR2 is FQNEAQ in the germline V gene (reference sequence). CDR3 length: 15 amino acids. Trimming stripped 0 bases from V and 1 base from J, with 9 bases between. In DNA form, the CDR3 reads TGTGCCAGCAGCTTAGCGCGGACAGCGAACACTGAAGCTTTCTTT. Protein: CASSLARTANTEAFF. Complete variable domain (other parts from reference TRBV7-9 and TRBJ1-1): DTGVSQNPRHKITKRGQNVTFRCDPISEHNRLYWYRQTLGQGPEFLTYFQNEAQLEKSRLLSDRFSAERPKGSFSTLEIQRTEQGDSAMYLCASSLARTANTEAFFGQGTRLTVV.

The V and J genes are TRBV18 and TRBJ1-6; 9 nucleotides align to TRBD1. The CDR3 totals 15 residues. V shed 3 bases, J shed 9 bases, and the junction held 6 bases outside the gene matches. Per germline, CDR1 KGHSH and CDR2 LQKENI. The CDR3 loop reads CASSPDRQGVSPLHF. The CDR3 nucleotides are TGTGCCAGCTCACCGGACCGACAGGGGGTTTCACCCCTCCACTTT.

V and J are TRBV11-3 and TRBJ2-4, with D perhaps being TRBD1 or TRBD2 (5 bases each). Germline lookup yields CDR1 SGHNT and CDR2 YENEEA. The CDR3 runs 14 residues. V was cut by 5 bases and J by 9 bases, with 17 bases left in between. This CDR3 reads CASSEGRVAGIQYF. Written as DNA, the CDR3 is TGTGCCAGCAGCGAGGGACGAGTAGCAGGCATTCAGTACTTC.

The chain couples TRBV6-6 to TRBJ2-1; D gene unclear. V lost 2 bases to trimming and J lost 8 bases, with 13 bases between them. The CDR3 is made up of 14 amino acids. Germline V gives CDR1 MNHNY, CDR2 SVGAGI (reference sequence). The CDR3 DNA reads TGTGCCAGCAGTTACCCCGGCGGATCTTATGAGCAGTTCTTC. It is translated as CASSYPGGSYEQFF.

The chain combines TRBV10-3 with TRBJ2-1; D may be TRBD2 (5 bases). Germline V gene data show CDR1 as ENHRY and CDR2 as SYGVKD. The CDR3 totals 14 residues. Trimming shortened V by 2 bases and J by 2 bases, and 7 bases separated the two germline ends. As DNA, the CDR3 is TGTGCCATCAGTGAGGGGAGTCCCTACAATGAGCAGTTCTTC. Amino acid sequence: CAISEGSPYNEQFF.

The chain has TRBV28 and TRBJ2-7; perhaps D is TRBD1 or TRBD2 (5 bases each). Germline CDR1 reads MDHEN; CDR2 reads SYDVKM. CDR3 length: 13 residues. Trimming left V 10 bases short and J 0 bases short, with 13 bases between. CDR3 loop: CATYGASSYEQYF. The CDR3 DNA follows: TGTGCCACCTACGGGGCTTCCTCCTACGAGCAGTACTTC. Using reference TRBV28 and TRBJ2-7 for the parts outside the CDR3, the full variable domain is DVKVTQSSRYLVKRTGEKVFLECVQDMDHENMFWYRQDPGLGLRLIYFSYDVKMKEKGDIPEGYSVSREKKERFSLILESASTNQTSMYLCATYGASSYEQYFGPGTRLTVT.

The V gene is TRBV2, the J gene TRBJ1-2, with TRBD1 matching 10 bases. Germline assignment: CDR1 SNHLY and CDR2 FYNNEI. This CDR3 region has 14 residues. With 4 bases clipped from V and 8 bases from J, the junction kept 7 bases outside the gene matches. The CDR3 nucleotides read TGTGCCAGCAGTGCCGGGACAGGGGCGGAAGGCTACACCTTC. Protein sequence: CASSAGTGAEGYTF. The whole variable domain, filled in from reference TRBV2 and TRBJ1-2, reads EPEVTQTPSHQVTQMGQEVILRCVPISNHLYFYWYRQILGQKVEFLVSFYNNEISEKSEIFDDQFSVERPDGSNFTLKIRSTKLEDSAMYFCASSAGTGAEGYTFGSGTRLTVV.

J is TRBJ1-3 and V is TRBV10-2, with D unresolved. In germline, CDR1 is WSHSY, CDR2 SAAADI. V was cut by 2 bases and J by 1 base, with 6 bases left in between. The CDR3 loop spans 14 amino acids. The CDR3 loop reads CASSEQGSGNTIYF. Here the CDR3 DNA reads TGCGCCAGCAGTGAGCAAGGGTCTGGAAACACCATATATTTT.

This clone was seen a single time. A read error may produce the germline difference seen at one junction end. The chain employs TRBV10-3 and TRBJ2-3; tentative D call: TRBD2 (6 bases). CDR1 and CDR2 (germline): ENHRY, SYGVKD. CDR3 size: 16 residues. CDR3 in DNA: TGTGCAATCAGTGGGGTTGGGCGGGGAAACACAGATACGCAGTATTTT. Its protein product is CAISGVGRGNTDTQYF.

This clone was seen once. V gene TRBV5-1 combines with J gene TRBJ2-1, with 10 nucleotides matching TRBD2. The CDR3 consists of 14 residues. The germline CDR1 and CDR2 sequences are SGHRS and YFSETQ. V shed 7 bases, J shed 3 bases, and the junction held 4 bases outside the gene matches. The CDR3 loop reads CASCPSGGYNEQFF. In DNA, the CDR3 is TGCGCCAGCTGCCCTAGCGGGGGCTACAATGAGCAGTTCTTC.

The chain carries TRBV5-5 and TRBJ1-6; 7 bases are shared with TRBD1. J was trimmed by 2 bases and V by 4 bases; bases with no gene match: 9. Germline V gene lookup returns CDR1 SGHKS and CDR2 YYEKEE (reference sequence). This CDR3 spans 17 amino acids. The CDR3: CASSPQGSGAYNSPLHF. DNA for the CDR3: TGTGCCAGCAGCCCACAGGGGTCAGGGGCCTATAATTCACCCCTCCACTTT.

V is TRBV24-1 and J is TRBJ1-2; D not resolved. This CDR3 has 13 residues. Germline CDR1 and CDR2: KGHDR and SFDVKD. The germline V and J ends were trimmed by 9 bases and 1 base, with 11 bases remaining between them. In DNA, the CDR3 is TGTGCCACCTCTGACCCTCTTAACTATGGCTACACCTTC. Its translation: CATSDPLNYGYTF.

V usage is TRBV27 and J usage is TRBJ2-7; D possibly uses TRBD1 or TRBD2 (7 bases each). V lost 5 bases and J lost 4, with 18 bases in between. Germline V gene sequence: CDR1 MNHEY, CDR2 SMNVEV (reference sequence). The CDR3 runs to 15 residues. The CDR3 spells CASSPRGGGLYEQYF. The CDR3 coding sequence is TGTGCCAGCAGTCCCCGGGGAGGGGGCTTGTACGAGCAGTACTTC.

The chain joins TRBV7-6 to TRBJ1-2; no clear D. The CDR3 covers 16 residues. Germline CDR1 SGHVS, CDR2 FNYEAQ. V shed 2 bases and J shed 3 bases, with 16 bases lying between them. The CDR3 sequence: CASSLSSIGSDYGYTF. CDR3 nucleotide sequence: TGTGCCAGCAGCTTATCTTCGATAGGCTCGGACTATGGCTACACCTTC. The whole variable domain, remainder taken from reference TRBV7-6 and TRBJ1-2, is GAGVSQSPRYKVTKRGQDVALRCDPISGHVSLYWYRQALGQGPEFLTYFNYEAQQDKSGLPNDRFSAERPEGSISTLTIQRTEQRDSAMYRCASSLSSIGSDYGYTFGSGTRLTVV.

V and J are TRBV6-2 or TRBV6-3 and TRBJ1-1; 8 bases line up with TRBD1. This CDR3 region has 13 residues. In germline, CDR1 is MNHEY, CDR2 SVGEGT. Trimming at V came to 6 bases and at J to 1 base, leaving 1 base not matched to a gene. DNA for the CDR3: TGTGCCAGCAGCGACAGGGGGAACACTGAAGCTTTCTTT. The encoded protein is CASSDRGNTEAFF.

This sequence joins TRBV4-3 and TRBJ1-4; 7 bases match TRBD1. The CDR3 runs to 16 residues. Germline CDR1 reads LGHNA; CDR2 reads YSLEER. The ends lost 3 bases at V and 2 bases at J; junction bases unmatched: 6. CDR3 nucleotides: TGCGCCAGCAGCCAGAGACAGGGTAGCACTAATGAAAAACTGTTTTTT. Translated: CASSQRQGSTNEKLFF.

The CDR3 region is CSGYRTDYGYTF. The DNA for the CDR3 is TGCAGCGGATATAGGACAGACTATGGCTACACCTTC. The rearrangement links TRBV29-1 to TRBJ1-2; TRBD1 might be the D (6 bases). CDR1 SQVTM and CDR2 ANQGSEA come from the germline V gene. The CDR3 is made up of 12 amino acids. Between the trimmed V and J ends, which lost 7 bases and 3 bases, there was a span of 12 bases. Full variable domain (outside the CDR3, taken from reference TRBV29-1 and TRBJ1-2): SAVISQKPSRDICQRGTSLTIQCQVDSQVTMMFWYRQQPGQSLTLIATANQGSEATYESGFVIDKFPISRPNLTFSTLTVSNMSPEDSSIYLCSGYRTDYGYTFGSGTRLTVV.

The chain combines TRBV4-3 with TRBJ2-1; a weak D match, TRBD1 (5 bases). The V gene's germline CDR1 is LGHNA and CDR2 YSLEER. The CDR3 is 15 amino acids. The germline V and J ends were trimmed by 2 bases and 2 bases, with 10 bases remaining between them. CDR3 amino acids: CASSQTRDTYNEQFF. CDR3 nucleotide sequence: TGCGCCAGCAGCCAAACCAGGGATACCTACAATGAGCAGTTCTTC.

This clone has just one count. The chain is built from TRBV15 and TRBJ2-7; D possibly matches TRBD1 or TRBD2 (5 bases each). The CDR3 sequence is 14 residues long. Trimming removed 5 bases at V and 6 bases at J, with 17 bases between. Germline CDR1 is LNHNV and CDR2 is YYDKDF (reference sequence). The CDR3, as DNA: TGTGCCACCAGCCCTGGGGACGGTGCTCCCGAGCAGTACTTC. It yields the protein CATSPGDGAPEQYF. The variable domain in full, completed from reference TRBV15 and TRBJ2-7, reads DAMVIQNPRYQVTQFGKPVTLSCSQTLNHNVMYWYQQKSSQAPKLLFHYYDKDFNNEADTPDNFQSRRPNTSFCFLDIRSPGLGDTAMYLCATSPGDGAPEQYFGPGTRLTVT.

The V gene is TRBV10-2, the J gene TRBJ2-5, with D uncertain. From germline, CDR1 is WSHSY and CDR2 SAAADI. The CDR3 extends over 15 amino acids. Trimming pared 3 bases from V and 1 base from J, leaving 12 bases between. The CDR3 DNA reads as TGCGCCAGCAGTGACTTACCGGGCCGCCAAGAGACCCAGTACTTC. Its protein product is CASSDLPGRQETQYF.

The V call is TRBV27, the J call TRBJ1-3; D gene uncertain. V lost 7 bases to trimming and J lost 3 bases, with 7 bases between them. Germline V lookup: CDR1 MNHEY, CDR2 SMNVEV (reference sequence). CDR3 length: 12 residues. This chain's CDR3 is CASKDIGNTIYF. DNA of the CDR3: TGTGCCAGCAAAGACATTGGAAACACCATATATTTT.

The genes are TRBV6-5 and TRBJ1-1; D is perhaps TRBD1 (5 bases). Germline V gene sequence: CDR1 MNHEY, CDR2 SVGAGI. The CDR3 covers 15 residues. V lost 2 bases and J lost 3, with 13 bases in between. CDR3 loop: CASSYVGAKDTEAFF. Written as DNA, the CDR3 is TGTGCCAGCAGTTACGTAGGGGCGAAGGACACTGAAGCTTTCTTT.

The chain has TRBV3-1 (or the pseudogene TRBV3-2) and TRBJ1-1, with TRBD1 matching over 7 bases. V shed 4 bases, J shed 6 bases, and the junction held 8 bases outside the gene matches. In germline, CDR1 is LGHDT, CDR2 YNNKEL (reference sequence). This CDR3 contains 14 residues. CDR3 residues: CASSLTGYLSEAFF. CDR3 nucleotide sequence: TGTGCCAGCAGCCTGACAGGGTATCTTTCTGAAGCTTTCTTT.